This is a list of T cell receptor beta chains from one sample in a study of blood T cells in healthy people across ages. Using its own MiXCR run on the 5' RACE reads, TCRdb lists one record per CDR3 protein. The sample yields a few hundred thousand distinct CDR3 sequences, about 52% seen once. Sequenced material: blood. The receptors originated from a man in his 60s in good health. CDR3s include the opening cysteine and the closing phenylalanine or tryptophan. The order of the fields is clone size, CDR3 length, D gene, V gene, J gene, CDR3 DNA, CDR3 protein. The D gene is left open where the match is weak. Size values are once, few and many counts, or a class for expanded clones, and some rows have none.

.	15	.	TRBV6-5	TRBJ2-3	TGTGCCAGCAGTTACGCGGTACTAGAGACAGATACGCAGTATTTT	CASSYAVLETDTQYF
.	14	.	TRBV29-1	TRBJ1-5	TGCAGCGTTGCTATCTCAGGCGTTAATCAGCCCCAGCATTTT	CSVAISGVNQPQHF
.	15	.	TRBV28	TRBJ2-7	TGTGCCAGCAGTACGGACACCCTGCTCTCCTACGGGCAGTACTTC	CASSTDTLLSYGQYF
.	12	.	TRBV2	TRBJ2-7	TGTGCCAGCACCCAGGGGTTTTACGAGCAGTACTTC	CASTQGFYEQYF
.	12	.	TRBV12-3/TRBV12-4	TRBJ2-3	TGTGCCAGCACCCCCCTAAGGGATACGCAGTATTTT	CASTPLRDTQYF
.	15	TRBD1	TRBV7-2	TRBJ2-7	TGTGCCGGCAGCTTAGCGAGGGACAGGTACTACGAGCAGTACTTC	CAGSLARDRYYEQYF
.	16	.	TRBV20-1	TRBJ1-6	TGCAGTGCTAGGGATCCCGCCGGGACTGGACCCTTACCCCTCCACTTT	CSARDPAGTGPLPLHF
.	16	.	TRBV14	TRBJ2-7	TGTGCCAGCAGCCAAGATGCCCCCTCGGACGGCTACGAGCAGTACTTC	CASSQDAPSDGYEQYF
.	12	.	TRBV29-1	TRBJ2-7	TGCAGCGTCCGGGGACGGACCTACGAGCAGTACTTC	CSVRGRTYEQYF
few	14	TRBD2	TRBV7-2	TRBJ2-7	TGTGCCAGCAGCCTCCTAGCGGGAGGGGACGAGCGGTACTTC	CASSLLAGGDERYF
.	13	.	TRBV20-1	TRBJ2-7	TGCAGTGCTAGTATTCGTGTTAGGGGGGAGCAGTACTTC	CSASIRVRGEQYF
few	18	.	TRBV21-1	TRBJ2-3	TGTGCCAGCAGCAAAGCCCTACAGTACGTTTTGGGGTCAGATACGCAGTATTTT	CASSKALQYVLGSDTQYF
.	14	.	TRBV27	TRBJ2-5	TGTGCCAGCAGTCCCGCCCTGTTAGGGGGGACCCAGTACTTC	CASSPALLGGTQYF
many	15	TRBD1	TRBV9	TRBJ2-5	TGTGCCAGCAGCGCGTACAGGGGGAACCAAGAGACCCAGTACTTC	CASSAYRGNQETQYF
.	21	TRBD2	TRBV11-2	TRBJ2-3	TGTGCCAGCAGCTTACCCTTAGGGACTAGCGGGGGGCCAGGCTACACAGATACGCAGTATTTT	CASSLPLGTSGGPGYTDTQYF
.	12	.	TRBV30	TRBJ1-2	TGTGCCTGGTGGGGGTCTAACTATGGCTACACCTTC	CAWWGSNYGYTF
.	13	.	TRBV5-6	TRBJ2-7	TGTGCCAGCAGCGTCGGGATTTCAGAAGAGCAGTACTTC	CASSVGISEEQYF
.	17	.	TRBV7-2	TRBJ2-5	TGTGCCAGCAGCCCAACCACCGGACAGAACCGAGGGGAGACCCAGTACTTC	CASSPTTGQNRGETQYF
.	14	TRBD1	TRBV5-1	TRBJ2-5	TGCGCCAGCAGCATAAGACAGGGGGGATATGAGCAGTACTTC	CASSIRQGGYEQYF
.	15	.	TRBV27	TRBJ2-3	TGTGCCAGCAGTCAACAGGGCCTTGGAGCAGATACGCAGTATTTT	CASSQQGLGADTQYF